One sample yielded the 21 T cell receptor beta chains listed below, sequenced in a study of T cell responses to AZD1222 COVID-19 vaccine. Sequenced by immunoSEQ multiplex PCR; TCRdb stores in-frame clones only, minus some. The table lists 130,000 to 150,000 clones, roughly 89% of them singletons. The source was peripheral blood, collected on day 0 of AZD1222 vaccination. The source of these receptors is an adult in good health.

This rearrangement joins TRBV30 to TRBJ1-2; 7 nucleotides line up with TRBD1. The CDR3 contains 13 residues. CDR1 GTSNPN and CDR2 SVGIG come from the germline V gene (reference sequence). Germline trimming cut 1 base from V and 9 bases from J; bases unmatched to any gene: 8. The CDR3 nucleotides are TGTGCCTGGAGTGCCCAGGGGGTGAACCGCTACACCTTC. Translation gives CAWSAQGVNRYTF.

The chain combines TRBV7-8 with TRBJ2-1; 8 nucleotides agree with TRBD2. CDR1 and CDR2 from the germline V gene are SGHVS and FQNEAQ. This CDR3 contains 14 residues. Trimming at V came to 5 bases and at J to 8 bases, leaving 8 bases not matched to a gene. The CDR3 nucleotides read TGTGCCAGCAGCCGAGGAAGCGGGAGCTATGAGCAGTTCTTC. Protein: CASSRGSGSYEQFF.

This sequence joins TRBV5-6 and TRBJ2-1; no firm D call. The CDR3 totals 13 residues. CDR1 and CDR2 (germline): SGHDT, YYEEEE. The V end lost 4 bases, the J end lost 4 bases, and 9 bases lay between the germline ends. CDR3 bases: TGTGCCAGCAGCGTTGACCCTTACAATGAGCAGTTCTTC. Translation gives CASSVDPYNEQFF.

CDR3: CASSQDEWAGDEQFF. The CDR3 nucleotides are TGCGCCAGCAGCCAGGACGAGTGGGCCGGTGATGAGCAGTTCTTC. The chain has TRBV4-1 and TRBJ2-1; no clear D. Trimming stripped 3 bases from V and 8 bases from J, with 17 bases between. This CDR3 comprises 15 residues. Germline assignment: CDR1 MGHRA and CDR2 YSYEKL.

Only a few counts were recorded for this clone. This chain joins TRBV28 and TRBJ1-2; D is unclear. Trimming pared 7 bases from V and 4 bases from J, leaving 10 bases between. The germline V gene has CDR1 MDHEN and CDR2 SYDVKM. The CDR3 extends over 12 amino acids. The DNA of the CDR3 is TGTGCCAGCAATGGAGGGCTCTATGGCTACACCTTC. This sequence encodes CASNGGLYGYTF.

The chain combines TRBV7-2 with TRBJ2-3; D not certain. Trimming removed 4 bases at V and 5 bases at J, with 10 bases between. The CDR3 extends over 13 amino acids. The germline gives CDR1 SGHTA, CDR2 FQGNSA. The CDR3 region has the DNA TGTGCCAGCAGCTACACGTACAAAGATACGCAGTATTTT. It codes for CASSYTYKDTQYF.

This chain joins TRBV6-2 or TRBV6-3 and TRBJ1-1; 8 bases line up with TRBD1. Germline CDR1 is MNHEY and CDR2 is SVGEGT. The CDR3 runs 17 residues. The V segment lost 6 bases and the J segment 0 bases; nucleotides outside the gene matches: 12. CDR3 sequence: CASSPDRGLLMNTEAFF. The CDR3 region has the DNA TGTGCCAGCAGCCCTGACAGGGGCCTTTTAATGAACACTGAAGCTTTCTTT.

CDR3 in DNA: TGTGCCTTCAACTCACAGGGGGCTAAAATAGCCAAAAACATTCAGTACTTC. Amino acid sequence: CAFNSQGAKIAKNIQYF. J is TRBJ2-4 and V is TRBV27; TRBD1 aligns across 9 bases. Trimming removed 11 bases from V and 0 bases from J; junction bases left unmatched: 14. This CDR3 comprises 17 residues. Germline lookup yields CDR1 MNHEY and CDR2 SMNVEV (reference sequence).

The chain recombines TRBV4-2 with TRBJ2-1; TRBD2 matches at 7 bases. This CDR3 has 17 residues. Trimming at V came to 4 bases and at J to 3 bases, leaving 12 bases not matched to a gene. Per germline, CDR1 LGHNA and CDR2 YNFKEQ. The DNA of the CDR3 is TGTGCCAGCAGCCCACATGCCGGGACTACTGTCTACAATGAGCAGTTCTTC. This translates into CASSPHAGTTVYNEQFF.

The chain employs TRBV9 and TRBJ2-2; TRBD1 aligns across 9 bases. The junction had 7 bases not matched to a gene; V was cut back by 2 bases and J by 2 bases. Germline V gives CDR1 SGDLS, CDR2 YYNGEE. The CDR3 length is 17 residues. The CDR3 here is CASSVTRDRDNTGELFF. In nucleotides, the CDR3 is TGTGCCAGCAGCGTGACCAGGGACAGGGATAACACCGGGGAGCTGTTTTTT.

The chain links TRBV7-3 to TRBJ2-1, with 12 bases that match TRBD2. In germline, CDR1 is SGHTA, CDR2 FQGTGA. V trimming: 2 bases; J trimming: 2 bases; junction bases outside the gene matches: 16. The CDR3 extends over 21 amino acids. CDR3 in DNA: TGTGCCAGCAGCTTAGGTGTCGGGACTAGCGGGCTGCTGAGCCCCTACAATGAGCAGTTCTTC. It translates to CASSLGVGTSGLLSPYNEQFF.

This chain connects TRBV24-1 to TRBJ2-1, with a tentative D call TRBD1 (5 bases). CDR1 and CDR2 (germline): KGHDR, SFDVKD. The CDR3 is made up of 14 amino acids. Trimming took 5 bases from V and 7 from J, leaving 14 bases between them. The DNA of the CDR3 is TGTGCCACCAGTGGTCGGACACCCGGGAATGAGCAGTTCTTC. This translates into CATSGRTPGNEQFF.

The rearrangement joins TRBV19 to TRBJ2-7, with 12 bases identical to TRBD2. The CDR3 has 18 amino acids. Unmatched junction bases numbered 15, after V lost 3 bases and J lost 6 bases. CDR1 and CDR2 from the germline V gene are LNHDA and SQIVND (reference sequence). The CDR3 spells CASSIPGTSGWGPSEQYF. For the CDR3, the DNA is TGTGCCAGTAGTATTCCCGGGACTAGCGGGTGGGGACCCAGCGAGCAGTACTTC.

J is TRBJ2-5 and V is TRBV5-1; D remains ambiguous. In germline, CDR1 is SGHRS, CDR2 YFSETQ. The CDR3 loop spans 12 amino acids. V was cut by 6 bases and J by 0 bases, with 6 bases left in between. The CDR3 reads CASKVNQETQYF. The CDR3 nucleotides are TGCGCCAGCAAAGTGAACCAAGAGACCCAGTACTTC.

This chain links TRBV7-9 with TRBJ2-7; D possibly uses TRBD1 or TRBD2 (5 bases each). The CDR3 contains 15 residues. Trimming left V 8 bases short and J 0 bases short, with 17 bases between. Germline CDR1 and CDR2: SEHNR and FQNEAQ (reference sequence). The CDR3 nucleotides read TGTGCCAGCGTTCGGGGCCCAGGGAACTCCTACGAGCAGTACTTC. This sequence encodes CASVRGPGNSYEQYF.

This chain links TRBV28 with TRBJ1-5; TRBD1 aligns across 7 bases. The CDR3 consists of 16 residues. V shed 3 bases, J shed 6 bases, and the junction held 11 bases outside the gene matches. The germline gives CDR1 MDHEN, CDR2 SYDVKM. CDR3 sequence: CASSFFGQGVGQPQHF. CDR3 nucleotide sequence: TGTGCCAGCAGTTTTTTCGGGCAGGGGGTAGGTCAGCCCCAGCATTTT.

This rearrangement joins TRBV24-1 to TRBJ1-4; 10 nucleotides agree with TRBD1. This CDR3 has 16 residues. V shed 3 bases and J 3 bases; nucleotides not matched to a gene: 3. In germline, CDR1 is KGHDR, CDR2 SFDVKD. Written as DNA, the CDR3 is TGTGCCACCAGTGATACCGGACAGGGGGCTAATGAAAAACTGTTTTTT. Amino acids: CATSDTGQGANEKLFF.

V and J are TRBV7-9 and TRBJ2-6; D is undetermined. Germline-derived CDR1 and CDR2 are SEHNR and FQNEAQ (reference sequence). V was trimmed by 3 bases and J by 0 bases, leaving 3 bases between them. The length of the CDR3 is 14 residues. CDR3 region: CASSFASGANVLTF. CDR3 DNA: TGTGCCAGCAGCTTCGCCTCTGGGGCCAACGTCCTGACTTTC.

The CDR3 DNA reads TGTGCCAGCAGTCAGACAGGGGGCGAGAATCAGCCCCAGCATTTT. Amino acid sequence: CASSQTGGENQPQHF. The chain couples TRBV6-5 to TRBJ1-5; 10 positions match TRBD1. Germline CDR1 is MNHEY and CDR2 is SVGAGI. V shed 5 bases, J shed 4 bases, and the junction held 5 bases outside the gene matches. The CDR3 sequence is 15 residues long.

V usage is TRBV7-2 and J usage is TRBJ2-7; D is perhaps TRBD1 (6 bases). This CDR3 has 15 amino acids. Trimming removed 1 base from V and 0 bases from J, with 10 bases in between. The germline V gene has CDR1 SGHTA and CDR2 FQGNSA. The CDR3 region has the DNA TGTGCCAGCAGCTTAGAACAGGGCCTCTCCTACGAGCAGTACTTC. Translation gives CASSLEQGLSYEQYF.

V is TRBV7-8 and J is TRBJ1-4; D might be TRBD1 (5 bases). CDR3 length: 13 amino acids. Germline CDR1 SGHVS, CDR2 FQNEAQ. Trimming left V 5 bases short and J 8 bases short, with 12 bases between. DNA of the CDR3: TGTGCCAGCAGCCCGCGCGGGGCGGAAAAACTGTTTTTT. This gives the protein CASSPRGAEKLFF.